The 27 T cell receptor beta chains in this list originate from one sample, sequenced in a study of T cells in localized non-small cell lung cancer (TCRdb year 2020). Library creation used the immunoSEQ multiplex PCR assay. The table comes from immuneACCESS by way of TCRdb, which keeps in-frame sequences with V and J called. Part of the clones is missing from these tables; in studies checked, under half for an unresolved V gene and the rest for unknown reasons. This sample comprises 3,000 to 3,500 clones, roughly 29% of them detected only once. The ten largest clonotypes hold approximately 9.6% of the sample. The sample in question was lung tumor tissue, obtained before any cancer treatment. These receptors were taken from a male donor older than 55 with stage I lung adenocarcinoma.

V usage is TRBV19 and J usage is TRBJ1-4; 11 bases align to TRBD1. The trim removed 5 bases at V and 8 bases at J, leaving 10 bases unmatched. Germline V gene sequence: CDR1 LNHDA, CDR2 SQIVND (reference sequence). CDR3 length: 16 amino acids. The CDR3 spells CASSAYSGTGGEKLFF. The CDR3 DNA follows: TGTGCCAGTAGTGCCTACTCCGGGACAGGGGGGGAAAAACTGTTTTTT.

The chain is built from TRBV18 and TRBJ1-5; D uncertain. With 2 bases removed from V and 3 bases from J, the gap between germline ends came to 5 bases. The germline V gene encodes CDR1 KGHSH and CDR2 LQKENI. This CDR3 is built from 13 residues. CDR3 bases: TGTGCCAGCTCACCATCGGACAATCAGCCCCAGCATTTT. Translation gives CASSPSDNQPQHF.

A few counts support this clone. The chain has TRBV6-8 and TRBJ1-4, with a possible D match to TRBD1 (6 bases). Germline values: CDR1 MNHGY, CDR2 SAAAGT. This CDR3 has 16 residues. The germline V and J ends were trimmed by 6 bases and 10 bases, with 24 bases remaining between them. CDR3 residues: CASRRSGREGDGKLFF. The CDR3 DNA reads as TGTGCCAGCAGACGATCTGGGAGGGAGGGGGATGGAAAACTGTTTTTT.

V and J are TRBV29-1 and TRBJ1-2; tentative D call: TRBD1 (5 bases). CDR1 and CDR2 (germline): SQVTM, ANQGSEA. This CDR3 region has 14 residues. Trimming took 7 bases from V and 2 from J, leaving 17 bases between them. CDR3 DNA: TGCAGCGACTCCACAGGAGAAGGGAACTATGGCTACACCTTC. Translating gives CSDSTGEGNYGYTF.

The chain is built from TRBV30 and TRBJ2-7; 9 positions match TRBD1. Germline assignment: CDR1 GTSNPN and CDR2 SVGIG (reference sequence). The V and J ends lost 2 bases and 2 bases, in that order; junction bases with no gene match: 4. The CDR3 consists of 14 residues. Here the CDR3 DNA reads TGTGCCTGGAGTCGAGGGACAGGGCCCTACGAGCAGTACTTC. It specifies CAWSRGTGPYEQYF. Drawing the rest from reference TRBV30 and TRBJ2-7, the complete variable domain is SQTIHQWPATLVQPVGSPLSLECTVEGTSNPNLYWYRQAAGRGLQLLFYSVGIGQISSEVPQNLSASRPQDRQFILSSKKLLLSDSGFYLCAWSRGTGPYEQYFGPGTRLTVT.

This clone qualifies as large (0.1 to 1%). CDR3 residues: CASSQDRLSYEQYV. The CDR3 DNA reads TGTGCCAGCAGCCAAGATCGGCTCTCCTACGAGCAGTACGTC. V is TRBV14 and J is TRBJ2-7; no firm D call. The CDR3 contains 14 residues. Trimming shortened V by 0 bases and J by 0 bases, and 6 bases separated the two germline ends. Germline CDR1 SGHDN, CDR2 FVKESK.

The genes are TRBV18 and TRBJ2-1, with 7 positions matching TRBD2. CDR1 is KGHSH, CDR2 LQKENI, per germline. Unmatched junction bases numbered 3, after V lost 6 bases and J lost 7 bases. The CDR3 has 12 residues. The CDR3 is CASSAGENEQFF. The CDR3 nucleotides read TGTGCCAGCTCTGCGGGGGAGAATGAGCAGTTCTTC.

The chain combines TRBV2 with TRBJ1-3, with 10 bases fitting TRBD1. The germline V gene encodes CDR1 SNHLY and CDR2 FYNNEI. V was clipped by 6 bases and J by 0 bases; unmatched bases: 14. The CDR3 covers 19 residues. The CDR3 protein is CASSVRQGATIGSGNTIYF. DNA of the CDR3: TGTGCCAGCAGCGTTCGACAGGGGGCTACGATCGGCTCTGGAAACACCATATATTTT.

This clone appeared a few times. The chain is built from TRBV9 and TRBJ1-2; D call uncertain. Looked up from germline, CDR1 is SGDLS and CDR2 is YYNGEE. The CDR3 sequence is 12 residues long. The V and J ends lost 4 bases and 5 bases respectively, with 9 bases between them. The DNA of the CDR3 is TGTGCCAGCAGCCGAGGCGATTATGGCTACACCTTC. This codes for CASSRGDYGYTF.

The rearrangement joins TRBV9 to TRBJ2-5; 8 bases are a match to TRBD2. With V trimmed by 2 bases and J by 1 base, 1 base remained unmatched. The V gene's germline CDR1 is SGDLS and CDR2 YYNGEE. This CDR3 contains 14 residues. The CDR3: CASSVSGTQETQYF. DNA of the CDR3: TGTGCCAGCAGCGTTAGCGGGACCCAAGAGACCCAGTACTTC. Filled out from reference TRBV9 and TRBJ2-5, the complete variable domain reads DSGVTQTPKHLITATGQRVTLRCSPRSGDLSVYWYQQSLDQGLQFLIQYYNGEERAKGNILERFSAQQFPDLHSELNLSSLELGDSALYFCASSVSGTQETQYFGPGTRLLVL.

This chain links TRBV28 with TRBJ1-1; possible D gene TRBD1, 6 bases. The CDR3 runs 12 residues. Germline values: CDR1 MDHEN, CDR2 SYDVKM. V gave up 10 bases and J gave up 11 bases, with 20 bases separating them. Written as DNA, the CDR3 is TGTGCCACCCACAACAGGGTAGGGGAGGCTTTCTTT. It yields the protein CATHNRVGEAFF.

This clone was seen only a few times. The rearrangement uses TRBV11-3 and TRBJ2-1; D unclear. This CDR3 is built from 14 residues. The germline gives CDR1 SGHNT, CDR2 YENEEA. V lost 3 bases to trimming and J lost 4 bases, with 10 bases between them. The CDR3 loop reads CASSLASEYNEQFF. In DNA, the CDR3 is TGTGCCAGCAGCTTGGCCTCGGAGTACAATGAGCAGTTCTTC.

This chain connects TRBV6-8 to TRBJ1-5; D gene uncertain. Trimming shortened V by 5 bases and J by 15 bases, and 20 bases separated the two germline ends. Germline V CDR1 and CDR2: MNHGY, SAAAGT. The CDR3 covers 13 residues. The CDR3 protein is CASSGSISGVGHF. CDR3 in DNA: TGTGCCAGCAGTGGGAGTATCAGCGGGGTAGGGCATTTT.

CDR3 residues: CASSGGQGGEKLFF. CDR3 in DNA: TGTGCCAGCAGTGGGGGACAGGGAGGTGAAAAACTGTTTTTT. The chain recombines TRBV25-1 with TRBJ1-4; 9 bases are a match to TRBD1. Trimming took 4 bases from V and 7 from J; bases not matched to a gene: 4. CDR1 MGHDK and CDR2 SYGVNS come from the germline V gene. This CDR3 comprises 14 residues.

This clone ranks as medium-sized (0.01 to 0.1%). J is TRBJ2-7 and V is TRBV11-3; a weak D match, TRBD1 (6 bases). This CDR3 is 14 amino acids long. Per the germline V gene, CDR1 is SGHNT and CDR2 is YENEEA. The V end lost 3 bases, the J end lost 4 bases, and 13 bases lay between the germline ends. The CDR3 spells CASSLTGTPYEQYF. The CDR3 DNA follows: TGTGCCAGCAGCTTGACAGGTACGCCATACGAGCAGTACTTC.

This clone was seen only once. The chain joins TRBV19 to TRBJ2-5; 9 bases agree with TRBD2. Per the germline V gene, CDR1 is LNHDA and CDR2 is SQIVND (reference sequence). The CDR3 covers 16 residues. V dropped 1 base and J dropped 5; count of bases not matched to a gene: 8. Here the CDR3 reads CASSIGREGLGETQYF. CDR3 nucleotide sequence: TGTGCCAGTAGTATAGGGCGGGAGGGCCTCGGGGAGACCCAGTACTTC.

This clone was counted only a few times. The genes are TRBV19 and TRBJ2-1; the match to TRBD1 covers 8 bases. V lost 6 bases to trimming and J lost 8 bases; unmatched junction nucleotides: 12. CDR3 length: 15 amino acids. The germline V gene has CDR1 LNHDA and CDR2 SQIVND (reference sequence). Here the CDR3 DNA reads TGTGCCAGTAGCCCCCCAGGGGGCGAATACCATGAGCAGTTCTTC. Protein product: CASSPPGGEYHEQFF.

The sample holds a few counts of this clone. The chain combines TRBV11-3 with TRBJ2-7; 10 nucleotides agree with TRBD1. CDR3 length equals 15 residues. The V and J ends lost 2 bases and 1 base, in that order; junction bases with no gene match: 2. The germline gives CDR1 SGHNT, CDR2 YENEEA. The chain's CDR3 is CASSLRQGASYEQYV. The CDR3, as DNA: TGTGCCAGCAGCTTAAGACAGGGGGCGTCCTACGAGCAGTACGTC.

This clone qualifies as medium-sized. J is TRBJ1-2 and V is TRBV9, with 7 bases matching TRBD1. Germline CDR1 and CDR2: SGDLS and YYNGEE. There are 13 residues in the CDR3. The V segment lost 5 bases and the J segment 13 bases; nucleotides outside the gene matches: 14. CDR3: CASSVRKGALRTF. Here the CDR3 DNA reads TGTGCCAGCAGTGTCCGAAAGGGGGCGTTGCGCACCTTC.

The gene calls are TRBV10-3 and TRBJ1-2, with D perhaps matching TRBD1 (5 bases). The V gene's germline CDR1 is ENHRY and CDR2 SYGVKD. CDR3 size: 14 residues. The ends were cut back, 10 bases at V and 1 base at J, with 16 bases in the middle. The CDR3 sequence is CATGRQSGNYGYTF. Written as DNA, the CDR3 is TGTGCCACGGGGAGACAGAGTGGTAACTATGGCTACACCTTC.

This clone is large (0.1 to 1%) in the sample. This chain links TRBV30 with TRBJ1-1, with TRBD1 matching 7 bases. Germline-derived CDR1 and CDR2 are GTSNPN and SVGIG (reference sequence). The J segment lost 0 bases and the V segment lost 4 bases, leaving 5 bases of the junction unmatched. The CDR3 contains 14 residues. CDR3 sequence reads: CAWNGGQVNTEAFF. The DNA of the CDR3 is TGTGCCTGGAACGGAGGACAGGTGAACACTGAAGCTTTCTTT.

The V and J genes are TRBV29-1 and TRBJ1-1; D might be TRBD1 (6 bases). Per the germline V gene, CDR1 is SQVTM and CDR2 is ANQGSEA. V was shortened by 7 bases and J by 2 bases, with 14 bases between the two germline ends. The CDR3 has 13 amino acids. The CDR3 coding sequence is TGCAGCGGAGGGGGACCCGACAACACTGAAGCTTTCTTT. It is translated as CSGGGPDNTEAFF.

The chain employs TRBV5-1 and TRBJ2-7; 9 nucleotides match TRBD2. Germline V gene sequence: CDR1 SGHRS, CDR2 YFSETQ. The CDR3 loop spans 17 amino acids. V lost 0 bases and J lost 1; bases outside the gene matches: 8. The chain's CDR3 is CASSLGAGGSLSYEQYF. In DNA, the CDR3 is TGCGCCAGCAGCTTGGGGGCGGGAGGGTCCCTATCCTACGAGCAGTACTTC. Full variable domain (rest looked up from reference TRBV5-1 and TRBJ2-7): KAGVTQTPRYLIKTRGQQVTLSCSPISGHRSVSWYQQTPGQGLQFLFEYFSETQRNKGNFPGRFSGRQFSNSRSEMNVSTLELGDSALYLCASSLGAGGSLSYEQYFGPGTRLTVT.

Within the sample, this clone is large. The chain has TRBV28 and TRBJ1-1, with a possible D match to TRBD1 (6 bases). Looked up from germline, CDR1 is MDHEN and CDR2 is SYDVKM. V shed 2 bases and J shed 6 bases, with 13 bases lying between them. The CDR3 contains 14 residues. The DNA for the CDR3 is TGTGCCAGCAGTTTAGGGCAGGGGTTCGCTGAAGCTTTCTTT. This codes for CASSLGQGFAEAFF.

The gene calls are TRBV29-1 and TRBJ2-1, with 10 positions matching TRBD2. This CDR3 is 14 amino acids long. Germline loops: CDR1 SQVTM, CDR2 ANQGSEA. With V trimmed by 2 bases and J by 5 bases, 3 bases remained unmatched. The DNA of the CDR3 is TGCAGCGTTGAACAAGGACTAGCGGACAATGAGCAGTTCTTC. Protein product: CSVEQGLADNEQFF.

This clone came up a few times. The chain couples TRBV5-1 to TRBJ1-4; no clear D. The CDR3 is 14 amino acids. The germline gives CDR1 SGHRS, CDR2 YFSETQ. V shed 0 bases and J shed 8 bases, with 11 bases lying between them. CDR3 loop: CASSLVLRGEKLFF. The CDR3 DNA is TGCGCCAGCAGCTTGGTACTTAGAGGGGAAAAACTGTTTTTT.

This clone is termed medium-sized. The gene calls are TRBV9 and TRBJ1-2; TRBD1 matches at 7 bases. The CDR3 runs 15 residues. J lost 3 bases, V lost 3 bases, and 8 bases had no gene match. Germline loops: CDR1 SGDLS, CDR2 YYNGEE. In DNA, the CDR3 is TGTGCCAGCAGCGAAAGTCCCGGGACAGACTATGGCTACACCTTC. Translated, it gives CASSESPGTDYGYTF.